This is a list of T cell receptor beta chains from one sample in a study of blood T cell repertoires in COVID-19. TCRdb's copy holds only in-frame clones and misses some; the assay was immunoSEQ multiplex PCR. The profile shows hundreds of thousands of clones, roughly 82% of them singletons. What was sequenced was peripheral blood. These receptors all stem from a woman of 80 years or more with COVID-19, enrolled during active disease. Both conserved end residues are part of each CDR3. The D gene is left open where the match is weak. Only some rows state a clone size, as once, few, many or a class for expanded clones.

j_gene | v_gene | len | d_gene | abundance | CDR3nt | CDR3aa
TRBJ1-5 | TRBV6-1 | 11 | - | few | TGTGCCAGCAGTGAGGGGACATTACGGCATTTT | CASSEGTLRHF
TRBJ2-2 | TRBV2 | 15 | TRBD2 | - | TGTGCCAGCAGGCCGCTAGCGGGGAGTACCGGGGAGCTGTTTTTT | CASRPLAGSTGELFF
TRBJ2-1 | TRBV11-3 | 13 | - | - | TGTGCCAGCAGCTTAGATCACGGGGATGAGCAGTTCTTC | CASSLDHGDEQFF
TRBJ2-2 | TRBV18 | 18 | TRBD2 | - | TGTGCCAGCTCACGCTTGACTAGCGGGGGGGCCTACACCGGGGAGCTGTTTTTT | CASSRLTSGGAYTGELFF
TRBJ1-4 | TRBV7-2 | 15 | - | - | TGTGCCAGCAGCCCGGGAGGGGACCGGGGTGAAAAACTGTTTTTT | CASSPGGDRGEKLFF
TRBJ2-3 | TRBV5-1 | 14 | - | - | TGCGCCAGCAGCTTTGGGCCGGGGGCAGATACGCAGTATTTT | CASSFGPGADTQYF
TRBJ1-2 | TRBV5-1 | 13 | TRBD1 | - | TGCGCCAGCAGGGATGGACAGGGGAATGGCTACACCTTC | CASRDGQGNGYTF
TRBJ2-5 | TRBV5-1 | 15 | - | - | TGCGCCAGCAGCTTGGCCGCTCAGGGAGGAGAGACCCAGTACTTC | CASSLAAQGGETQYF
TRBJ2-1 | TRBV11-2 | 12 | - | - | TGTGCCACCGCGGGCTCCCACAATGAGCAGTTCTTC | CATAGSHNEQFF
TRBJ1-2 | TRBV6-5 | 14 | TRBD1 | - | TGTGCCAGCAGTTACTCGACAGGGGGCGAAGGCTACACCTTC | CASSYSTGGEGYTF
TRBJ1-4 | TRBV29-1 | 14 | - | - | TGCAGCGCCCCCGACCCGCACCAGGGGGAAAAACTGTTTTTT | CSAPDPHQGEKLFF
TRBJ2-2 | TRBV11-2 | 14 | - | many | TGTGCCAGCAGCTTTGGAGGGACTCGCGGGGAGCTGTTTTTT | CASSFGGTRGELFF
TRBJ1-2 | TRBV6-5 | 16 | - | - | TGTGCCAGCAGTTACGACCCCAGGGCCCATGACTATGGCTACACCTTC | CASSYDPRAHDYGYTF
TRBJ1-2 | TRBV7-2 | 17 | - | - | TGTGCCAGCAGTAATTTGGCCGGCACAGGTTTCACCTATGGCTACACCTTC | CASSNLAGTGFTYGYTF
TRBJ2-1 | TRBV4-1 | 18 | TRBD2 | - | TGCGCCAGCAGCCAAGTCGCGGCGGGGGGGCCGGGTTACAATGAGCAGTTCTTC | CASSQVAAGGPGYNEQFF
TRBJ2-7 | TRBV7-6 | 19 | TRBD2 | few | TGTGCCAGCAGCTTAGTTGCCGGAGGCACTAGCGGGGGGATATACGAGCAGTACTTC | CASSLVAGGTSGGIYEQYF
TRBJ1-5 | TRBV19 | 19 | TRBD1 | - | TGTGCCAGTAGACGGACAGGGGGGCTATCGGCCTATAGCAATCAGCCCCAGCATTTT | CASRRTGGLSAYSNQPQHF
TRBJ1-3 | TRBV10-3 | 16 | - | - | TGTGCCATCAGTGCCCTCAGCGGTACCTATGGAAACACCATATATTTT | CAISALSGTYGNTIYF
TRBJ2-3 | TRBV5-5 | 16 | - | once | TGTGCCAGCAGCTTGGGTAACTGGGGGCTATCAGATACGCAGTATTTT | CASSLGNWGLSDTQYF
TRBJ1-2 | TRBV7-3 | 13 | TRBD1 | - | TGTGCCAGCAGCCGAGACAGGGTTCGTGGCTACACCTTC | CASSRDRVRGYTF
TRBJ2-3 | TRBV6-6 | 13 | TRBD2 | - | TGTGCCAGCACTAAAGCGGGGTTAGATACGCAGTATTTT | CASTKAGLDTQYF
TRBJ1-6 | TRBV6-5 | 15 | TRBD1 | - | TGTGCCAGCAGAGAGACAGGGAAAAGTAGTTCACCCCTCCACTTT | CASRETGKSSSPLHF
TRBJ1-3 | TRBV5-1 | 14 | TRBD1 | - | TGCGCCAGCAGCCCGGGGACAGTCGGAAACACCATATATTTT | CASSPGTVGNTIYF
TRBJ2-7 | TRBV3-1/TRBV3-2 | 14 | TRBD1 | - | TGTGCCAGCAGAGGGGGACAGGGGGTCTACGAGCAGTACTTC | CASRGGQGVYEQYF
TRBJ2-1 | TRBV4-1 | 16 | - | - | TGCGCCAGCAGATACAGACAAAAAAACTCCTACAATGAGCAGTTCTTC | CASRYRQKNSYNEQFF
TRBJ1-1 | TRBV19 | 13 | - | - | TGTGCCAGTAGTACTCAGGGATTAACTGAAGCTTTCTTT | CASSTQGLTEAFF
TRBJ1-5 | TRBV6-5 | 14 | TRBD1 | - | TGTGCCAGCAGGAGGACAGGAGGCAATCAGCCCCAGCATTTT | CASRRTGGNQPQHF
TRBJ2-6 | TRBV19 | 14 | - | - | TGTGCCAGTAAGGCCGGAGTTGGGGCCAACGTCCTGACTTTC | CASKAGVGANVLTF
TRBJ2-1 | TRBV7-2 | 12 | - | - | TGTGCCAGCAGCTTAGAGAACTATGAGCAGTTCTTC | CASSLENYEQFF
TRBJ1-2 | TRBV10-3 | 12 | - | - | TGTGCCATCAGTGAGTTAGGGGAGGCCTACACCTTC | CAISELGEAYTF
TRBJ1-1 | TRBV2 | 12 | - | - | TGTGCCAGCAGTGAAAAGACCAGAGGCGCTTTCTTT | CASSEKTRGAFF